The present T cell receptor (beta chain) was sequenced within a study of T-cell memory formation after mild COVID-19. For the study at large: There were largely donor-specific TCR clusters.

Germline CDR1 reads SQVTM; CDR2 reads ANQGSEA. The CDR3 length is 13 residues. The V gene end was trimmed by 4 bases and the J gene end by 7 bases; junction bases not matched to a gene: 5. TCRdb itself ran the 5' RACE reads through MiXCR, one entry per CDR3 protein. This table holds 400,000 or so distinct CDR3 sequences, roughly 20% found once. This clonotype originated in an adult woman who had mild COVID-19 (a few samples of this study predate the infection). Cell type and time point are not known. The J gene is TRBJ2-2, the V gene TRBV29-1; 8 bases align to TRBD1. The specimen sequenced was PBMCs or a T cell subset sorted from them (not recorded which). The CDR3 sequence: CSVGQGWGGELFF. CDR3 DNA sequence: TGCAGCGTTGGACAGGGGTGGGGCGGGGAGCTGTTTTTT.